This entry features one T cell receptor beta chain sequence. The antigen is not known. This sample is part of a study of radiotherapy plus CTLA-4 blockade in lung cancer. Study overall: There were objective responses in 15% to 20% of patients, and over 25% had disease control. Points from the study as a whole: Interferon-beta and early blood T cell clone dynamics reportedly predicted response best.

The V and J ends lost 5 bases and 1 base respectively, with 14 bases between them. From germline, CDR1 is MNHEY and CDR2 SVGAGI. This CDR3 region has 15 residues. Focal radiation was given together with CTLA-4 blockade (ipilimumab) to patients with chemo-refractory metastatic non-small-cell lung cancer. Libraries were prepared by immunoSEQ multiplex PCR; TCRdb keeps only in-frame clonotypes and omits some of them. Among 75,000 to 95,000 clones listed, 72% were seen once. V is TRBV6-5 and J is TRBJ2-5; D unresolved. Material: peripheral blood, obtained from a patient treated with radiotherapy plus ipilimumab. This sequence was found in a human donor with non-small cell lung cancer that progressed on radiotherapy plus ipilimumab. The DNA of the CDR3 is TGTGCCAGCAGTCGAACGGGTTCCCCCCAAGAGACCCAGTACTTC. Amino acids: CASSRTGSPQETQYF.